The 29 T cell receptor beta chains below come from one sample, sequenced in a study of blood T cell repertoires in COVID-19. The table came from immunoSEQ multiplex PCR; TCRdb's copy has only in-frame clones and leaves some out. The table shows fewer than 110,000 clones, with around 93% occurring only once. Sequencing input: peripheral blood. The receptors here all came from a man aged 50-60 years with acute or convalescent COVID-19.

The chain has TRBV5-1 and TRBJ2-7; the match to TRBD1 covers 9 bases. CDR3 length: 14 residues. Germline V gene data show CDR1 as SGHRS and CDR2 as YFSETQ. V trimming: 5 bases; J trimming: 6 bases; junction bases outside the gene matches: 9. This CDR3 reads CASRSGTGPSEQYF. The CDR3 DNA reads TGCGCCAGCAGATCGGGGACAGGGCCCTCCGAGCAGTACTTC. Full variable domain (remainder filled in from reference TRBV5-1 and TRBJ2-7): KAGVTQTPRYLIKTRGQQVTLSCSPISGHRSVSWYQQTPGQGLQFLFEYFSETQRNKGNFPGRFSGRQFSNSRSEMNVSTLELGDSALYLCASRSGTGPSEQYFGPGTRLTVT.

The gene calls are TRBV18 and TRBJ1-1; 9 bases line up with TRBD1. CDR3 length: 17 residues. Germline CDR1 KGHSH, CDR2 LQKENI. Germline trimming cut 3 bases from V and 5 bases from J; bases unmatched to any gene: 13. CDR3 residues: CASSPLATGGRETEAFF. The DNA for the CDR3 is TGTGCCAGCTCACCGCTAGCAACAGGGGGCCGAGAAACTGAAGCTTTCTTT.

This clone was seen only once. The rearrangement uses TRBV18 and TRBJ2-7; 11 nucleotides line up with TRBD1. The CDR3 spans 14 residues. The germline V gene encodes CDR1 KGHSH and CDR2 LQKENI. Unmatched junction bases numbered 3, after V lost 2 bases and J lost 6 bases. The CDR3 is CASSPMDRGREQYF. CDR3 bases: TGTGCCAGCTCACCAATGGACAGGGGGCGCGAGCAGTACTTC.

V is TRBV5-1 and J is TRBJ2-5; D possibly corresponds to TRBD1 (6 bases). Germline loops: CDR1 SGHRS, CDR2 YFSETQ. This CDR3 is built from 12 residues. Trimming stripped 6 bases from V and 0 bases from J, with 6 bases between. CDR3 residues: CASTGDQETQYF. As DNA, the CDR3 is TGCGCCAGCACAGGGGACCAAGAGACCCAGTACTTC. The entire variable domain, with the rest obtained from reference TRBV5-1 and TRBJ2-5, is as follows: KAGVTQTPRYLIKTRGQQVTLSCSPISGHRSVSWYQQTPGQGLQFLFEYFSETQRNKGNFPGRFSGRQFSNSRSEMNVSTLELGDSALYLCASTGDQETQYFGPGTRLLVL.

The CDR3 spells CASSLGGQGQSEKLFF. The CDR3 DNA follows: TGTGCCAGCAGCTTAGGCGGACAGGGGCAATCAGAAAAACTGTTTTTT. The gene calls are TRBV7-9 and TRBJ1-4; 9 bases are a match to TRBD1. J gave up 8 bases and V 1 base, and 8 bases lay outside the gene matches. Germline V gene sequence: CDR1 SEHNR, CDR2 FQNEAQ (reference sequence). CDR3 length: 16 residues.

V is TRBV27 and J is TRBJ1-2, with 8 bases matching TRBD1. CDR3 length: 13 residues. After removal of 6 bases from V and 2 bases from J, the junction contained 2 bases not matched to a gene. Germline CDR1 is MNHEY and CDR2 is SMNVEV (reference sequence). The DNA for the CDR3 is TGTGCCAGCAGCAGGGACAGGAACTATGGCTACACCTTC. Its translation is CASSRDRNYGYTF.

The rearrangement joins TRBV7-3 to TRBJ2-7, with D tentatively TRBD1 (6 bases). The CDR3 covers 13 residues. V was cut by 5 bases and J by 5 bases, with 13 bases left in between. CDR1 and CDR2 from the germline V gene are SGHTA and FQGTGA. In nucleotides, the CDR3 is TGTGCCAGCAGCCTACAGGGCAGGGACGAGCAGTACTTC. It is translated as CASSLQGRDEQYF.

The chain recombines TRBV27 with TRBJ1-6; weak D call: TRBD1 (6 bases). The V and J ends lost 2 bases and 7 bases respectively, with 9 bases between them. CDR3 length: 14 residues. Per germline, CDR1 MNHEY and CDR2 SMNVEV (reference sequence). DNA for the CDR3: TGTGCCAGCAGTTTAGTGGGGGCGAATTCACCCCTCCACTTT. Translation gives CASSLVGANSPLHF.

The chain has TRBV3-1 (or the pseudogene TRBV3-2) and TRBJ2-7; TRBD2 agrees at 10 bases. The V gene end was trimmed by 2 bases and the J gene end by 7 bases; junction bases not matched to a gene: 8. Per the germline V gene, CDR1 is LGHDT and CDR2 is YNNKEL (reference sequence). The CDR3 extends over 15 amino acids. This CDR3 is CASSQLAGVDREQYF. Here the CDR3 DNA reads TGTGCCAGCAGCCAACTAGCGGGGGTCGATAGGGAGCAGTACTTC.

The chain couples TRBV3-1 (or the pseudogene TRBV3-2) to TRBJ2-2; unclear D gene. V was pared by 2 bases and J by 6 bases, with 7 bases between. Germline assignment: CDR1 LGHDT and CDR2 YNNKEL (reference sequence). The CDR3 loop spans 13 amino acids. In DNA, the CDR3 is TGTGCCAGCAGCCAATTTCTGTCCGGGGAGCTGTTTTTT. Translation: CASSQFLSGELFF.

V is TRBV5-1 and J is TRBJ2-5; TRBD1 might be the D (6 bases). Germline V gives CDR1 SGHRS, CDR2 YFSETQ. This CDR3 contains 15 residues. Trimming cost V 4 bases and J 2 bases, with 15 bases left between them. CDR3 sequence reads: CASSRYGQGQETQYF. CDR3 DNA sequence: TGCGCCAGCAGCCGTTACGGTCAGGGGCAAGAGACCCAGTACTTC.

The chain combines TRBV5-4 with TRBJ1-2, with TRBD1 matching over 9 bases. The CDR3 spans 16 residues. CDR1 and CDR2 from the germline V gene are SGHNT and YYREEE (reference sequence). The V segment lost 3 bases and the J segment 4 bases; nucleotides outside the gene matches: 10. The CDR3 here is CASSWGGQGRAYGYTF. CDR3 coding DNA: TGTGCCAGCAGCTGGGGGGGACAGGGTCGAGCCTATGGCTACACCTTC.

The CDR3 here is CASSSDRVGEQYF. The DNA for the CDR3 is TGTGCCAGCAGTTCTGACAGGGTTGGCGAGCAGTACTTC. V and J are TRBV6-2 or TRBV6-3 and TRBJ2-7; 7 positions match TRBD1. The CDR3 totals 13 residues. V shed 4 bases and J 6 bases; nucleotides not matched to a gene: 6. Germline CDR1 and CDR2: MNHEY and SVGEGT.

This rearrangement joins TRBV7-2 to TRBJ1-2; TRBD1 aligns across 12 bases. Per the germline V gene, CDR1 is SGHTA and CDR2 is FQGNSA. Trimming took 6 bases from V and 4 from J; bases not matched to a gene: 12. This CDR3 is built from 17 residues. This chain's CDR3 is CASRPGTGGHYAYGYTF. For the CDR3, the DNA is TGTGCCAGCAGACCCGGGACAGGGGGCCACTACGCCTATGGCTACACCTTC.

The chain uses TRBV2 and TRBJ2-1; 8 bases line up with TRBD2. CDR1 is SNHLY, CDR2 FYNNEI, per germline. The CDR3 totals 18 residues. The trim removed 8 bases at V and 8 bases at J, leaving 23 bases unmatched. The chain's CDR3 is CASVGDLVRAGVFDEQFF. DNA for the CDR3: TGTGCCAGCGTGGGGGATCTCGTAAGAGCGGGGGTATTTGATGAGCAGTTCTTC. The complete variable domain, with remaining parts taken from reference TRBV2 and TRBJ2-1, reads EPEVTQTPSHQVTQMGQEVILRCVPISNHLYFYWYRQILGQKVEFLVSFYNNEISEKSEIFDDQFSVERPDGSNFTLKIRSTKLEDSAMYFCASVGDLVRAGVFDEQFFGPGTRLTVL.

The gene calls are TRBV7-8 and TRBJ2-3; 7 nucleotides match TRBD2. J gave up 0 bases and V 5 bases, and 8 bases lay outside the gene matches. In germline, CDR1 is SGHVS, CDR2 FQNEAQ. The CDR3 length is 16 residues. This chain's CDR3 is CASSPGRGSSTDTQYF. The CDR3, as DNA: TGTGCCAGCAGCCCGGGGCGGGGGTCAAGCACAGATACGCAGTATTTT.

V gene TRBV18 combines with J gene TRBJ1-5; 8 positions agree with TRBD1. This CDR3 is built from 13 residues. Germline trimming cut 6 bases from V and 5 bases from J; bases unmatched to any gene: 3. Germline values: CDR1 KGHSH, CDR2 LQKENI. CDR3 sequence (DNA): TGTGCCAGCTCCGACAGGGGTTATCAGCCCCAGCATTTT. Its translation: CASSDRGYQPQHF.

The chain joins TRBV15 to TRBJ1-5; no clear D gene. The V end lost 0 bases, the J end lost 6 bases, and 6 bases lay between the germline ends. The CDR3 runs 13 residues. Germline V gene lookup returns CDR1 LNHNV and CDR2 YYDKDF (reference sequence). For the CDR3, the DNA is TGTGCCACCAGCAGAGATCGGTCTCAGCCCCAGCATTTT. Protein product: CATSRDRSQPQHF.

V is TRBV3-1 (or the pseudogene TRBV3-2) and J is TRBJ1-1; D not certain. V shed 6 bases and J shed 4 bases, with 9 bases lying between them. The CDR3 spans 12 residues. Per the germline V gene, CDR1 is LGHDT and CDR2 is YNNKEL (reference sequence). CDR3 DNA sequence: TGTGCCAGCAGTGGAGCGGGCACTGAAGCTTTCTTT. It specifies CASSGAGTEAFF.

The chain combines TRBV7-9 with TRBJ1-3; TRBD1 agrees at 7 bases. The junction had 7 bases not matched to a gene; V was cut back by 8 bases and J by 3 bases. CDR1 is SEHNR and CDR2 is FQNEAQ in the germline V gene (reference sequence). The CDR3 contains 14 residues. This chain's CDR3 is CASGGWTGGNTIYF. The CDR3 DNA is TGTGCCAGCGGGGGTTGGACAGGTGGAAACACCATATATTTT.

V is TRBV5-5 and J is TRBJ1-5; maybe TRBD1 (5 bases). V dropped 4 bases and J dropped 3 bases, with 11 bases sitting between them. The CDR3 loop spans 14 amino acids. Germline lookup yields CDR1 SGHKS and CDR2 YYEKEE (reference sequence). The CDR3 DNA sequence: TGTGCCAGCAGCCCGGACACTGTCAATCAGCCCCAGCATTTT. Translating it yields CASSPDTVNQPQHF.

The chain joins TRBV4-3 to TRBJ2-3, with 9 bases identical to TRBD1. Germline CDR1 is LGHNA and CDR2 is YSLEER. Trimming cost V 6 bases and J 4 bases; bases outside gene matches: 8. The CDR3 covers 15 residues. CDR3 residues: CASRKGQGIADTQYF. CDR3 DNA sequence: TGCGCCAGCAGAAAGGGACAGGGAATCGCAGATACGCAGTATTTT.

This clone was counted a single time. V usage is TRBV6-6 and J usage is TRBJ2-1; 10 bases line up with TRBD1. Trimming cost V 6 bases and J 7 bases; bases outside gene matches: 12. From germline, CDR1 is MNHNY and CDR2 SVGAGI (reference sequence). This CDR3 is 16 amino acids long. CDR3 in amino acids: CASSREGTGVINEQFF. The DNA for the CDR3 is TGTGCCAGCAGCCGTGAGGGGACAGGGGTGATTAATGAGCAGTTCTTC.

This chain uses TRBV6-1 with TRBJ2-5; 9 bases are a match to TRBD2. This CDR3 region has 14 residues. The V segment lost 6 bases and the J segment 4 bases; nucleotides outside the gene matches: 6. Germline CDR1 MNHNS, CDR2 SASEGT. The CDR3 region is CASRAGGPTETQYF. The DNA for the CDR3 is TGTGCCAGCAGGGCGGGGGGGCCAACAGAGACCCAGTACTTC.

The chain carries TRBV19 and TRBJ1-1; 7 nucleotides match TRBD1. Germline CDR1 is LNHDA and CDR2 is SQIVND (reference sequence). The CDR3 contains 16 residues. With 4 bases clipped from V and 1 base from J, the junction kept 9 bases outside the gene matches. CDR3 region: CASSRSQQGTNTEAFF. The CDR3 DNA sequence: TGTGCCAGTAGTAGGTCACAACAGGGGACGAACACTGAAGCTTTCTTT.

The V call is TRBV5-1, the J call TRBJ2-7; 11 bases line up with TRBD1. The germline V gene encodes CDR1 SGHRS and CDR2 YFSETQ. J gave up 5 bases and V 1 base, and 2 bases lay outside the gene matches. The CDR3 has 14 residues. CDR3 sequence (DNA): TGCGCCAGCAGCTTGAGGACAGGGGGCGACGAGCAGTACTTC. It is translated as CASSLRTGGDEQYF.

The V and J genes are TRBV7-8 and TRBJ1-2, with unresolved D. Per the germline V gene, CDR1 is SGHVS and CDR2 is FQNEAQ. The CDR3 has 13 residues. Deletions cut 3 bases from V and 5 bases from J, with 10 bases between. DNA of the CDR3: TGTGCCAGCAGCTTTGTATCAGATTATGGCTACACCTTC. It translates to CASSFVSDYGYTF. Complete variable domain (other parts from reference TRBV7-8 and TRBJ1-2): GAGVSQSPRYKVAKRGQDVALRCDPISGHVSLFWYQQALGQGPEFLTYFQNEAQLDKSGLPSDRFFAERPEGSVSTLKIQRTQQEDSAVYLCASSFVSDYGYTFGSGTRLTVV.

The V gene is TRBV19, the J gene TRBJ1-2; 8 positions match TRBD1. Germline V CDR1 and CDR2: LNHDA, SQIVND (reference sequence). V dropped 4 bases and J dropped 7; count of bases not matched to a gene: 8. The CDR3 runs 14 residues. The CDR3 region is CASSTQGAPRGYTF. CDR3 DNA sequence: TGTGCCAGTAGTACTCAGGGGGCGCCGCGTGGCTACACCTTC.

The gene calls are TRBV27 and TRBJ2-7; D uncertain. Looked up from germline, CDR1 is MNHEY and CDR2 is SMNVEV (reference sequence). This CDR3 has 14 amino acids. The V and J ends lost 5 bases and 2 bases respectively, with 13 bases between them. Written as DNA, the CDR3 is TGTGCCAGCAGTAGTTTAGTCCGAGCCTACGAGCAGTACTTC. Amino acid sequence: CASSSLVRAYEQYF.